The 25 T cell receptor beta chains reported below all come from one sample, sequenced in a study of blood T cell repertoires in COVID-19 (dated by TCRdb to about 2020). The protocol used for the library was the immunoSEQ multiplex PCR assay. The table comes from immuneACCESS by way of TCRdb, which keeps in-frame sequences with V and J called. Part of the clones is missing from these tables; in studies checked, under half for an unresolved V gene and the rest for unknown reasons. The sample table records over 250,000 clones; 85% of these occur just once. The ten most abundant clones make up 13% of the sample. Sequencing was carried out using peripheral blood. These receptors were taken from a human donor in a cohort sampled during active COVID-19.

CDR3 nucleotide sequence: TGTGCCAGCAGCTTGGGTTCGTCGGGAGGGTACGAGCAGTACTTC. Protein sequence: CASSLGSSGGYEQYF. This chain links TRBV7-9 with TRBJ2-7; 8 positions match TRBD2. V shed 3 bases, J shed 4 bases, and the junction held 8 bases outside the gene matches. This CDR3 has 15 residues. The germline CDR1 and CDR2 sequences are SEHNR and FQNEAQ (reference sequence).

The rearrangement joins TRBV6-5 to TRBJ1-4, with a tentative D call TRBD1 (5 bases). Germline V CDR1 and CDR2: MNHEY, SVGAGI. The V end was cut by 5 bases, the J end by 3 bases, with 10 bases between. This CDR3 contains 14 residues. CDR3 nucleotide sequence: TGTGCCAGCAGTACCGGGGGATCTAATGAAAAACTGTTTTTT. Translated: CASSTGGSNEKLFF.

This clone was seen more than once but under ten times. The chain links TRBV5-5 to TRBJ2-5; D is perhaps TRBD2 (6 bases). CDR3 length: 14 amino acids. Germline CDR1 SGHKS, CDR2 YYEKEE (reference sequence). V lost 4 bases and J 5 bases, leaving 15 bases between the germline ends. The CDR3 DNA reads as TGTGCCAGCAGCCCACGGAGGGATGCGGAGACCCAGTACTTC. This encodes CASSPRRDAETQYF. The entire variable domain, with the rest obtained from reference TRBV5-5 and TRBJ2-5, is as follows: DAGVTQSPTHLIKTRGQQVTLRCSPISGHKSVSWYQQVLGQGPQFIFQYYEKEERGRGNFPDRFSARQFPNYSSELNVNALLLGDSALYLCASSPRRDAETQYFGPGTRLLVL.

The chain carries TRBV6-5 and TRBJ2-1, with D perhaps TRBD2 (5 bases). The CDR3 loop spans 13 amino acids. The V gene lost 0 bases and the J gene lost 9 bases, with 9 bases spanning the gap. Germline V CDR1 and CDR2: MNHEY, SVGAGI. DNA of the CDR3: TGTGCCAGCAGTTACTCCGGGGTGGGTGAGCAGTTCTTC. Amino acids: CASSYSGVGEQFF.

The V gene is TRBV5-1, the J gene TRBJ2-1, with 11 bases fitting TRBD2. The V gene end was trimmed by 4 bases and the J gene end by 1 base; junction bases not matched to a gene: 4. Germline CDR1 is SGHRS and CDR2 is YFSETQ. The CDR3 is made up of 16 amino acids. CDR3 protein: CASSPGLAASYNEQFF. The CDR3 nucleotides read TGCGCCAGCAGCCCGGGACTAGCGGCATCCTACAATGAGCAGTTCTTC.

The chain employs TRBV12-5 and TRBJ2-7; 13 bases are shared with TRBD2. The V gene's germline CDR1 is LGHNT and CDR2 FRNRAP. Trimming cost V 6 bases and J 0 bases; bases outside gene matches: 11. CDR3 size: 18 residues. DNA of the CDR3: TGTGCTAGTGGCCCACCGGGACTAGCGGGACGAAGCTCCTACGAGCAGTACTTC. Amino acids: CASGPPGLAGRSSYEQYF.

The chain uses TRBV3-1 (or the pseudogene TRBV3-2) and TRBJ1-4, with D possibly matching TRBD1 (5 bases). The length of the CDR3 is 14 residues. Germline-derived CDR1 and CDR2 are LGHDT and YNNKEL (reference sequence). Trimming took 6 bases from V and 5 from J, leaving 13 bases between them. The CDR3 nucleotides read TGTGCCAGCAGGAATCGGGGGGGGAATGAAAAACTGTTTTTT. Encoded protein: CASRNRGGNEKLFF.

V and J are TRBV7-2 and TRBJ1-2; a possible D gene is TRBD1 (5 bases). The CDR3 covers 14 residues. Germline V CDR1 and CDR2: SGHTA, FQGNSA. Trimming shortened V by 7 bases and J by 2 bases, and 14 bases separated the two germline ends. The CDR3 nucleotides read TGTGCCAGCACCCTCCAGGGCGGCAACTATGGCTACACCTTC. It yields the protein CASTLQGGNYGYTF.

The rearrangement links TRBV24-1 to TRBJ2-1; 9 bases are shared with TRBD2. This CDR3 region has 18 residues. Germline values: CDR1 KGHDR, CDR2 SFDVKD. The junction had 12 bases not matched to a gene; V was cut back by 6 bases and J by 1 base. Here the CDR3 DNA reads TGTGCCACCAGTAGCACGGATCCAGCGGGAGGATCCTACAATGAGCAGTTCTTC. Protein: CATSSTDPAGGSYNEQFF.

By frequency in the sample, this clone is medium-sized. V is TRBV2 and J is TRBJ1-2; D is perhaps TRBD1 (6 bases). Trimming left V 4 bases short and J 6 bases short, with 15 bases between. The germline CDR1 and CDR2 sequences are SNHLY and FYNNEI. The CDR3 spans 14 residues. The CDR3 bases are TGTGCCAGCAGTGGGACCCGGGACATCCATGGCTACACCTTC. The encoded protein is CASSGTRDIHGYTF.

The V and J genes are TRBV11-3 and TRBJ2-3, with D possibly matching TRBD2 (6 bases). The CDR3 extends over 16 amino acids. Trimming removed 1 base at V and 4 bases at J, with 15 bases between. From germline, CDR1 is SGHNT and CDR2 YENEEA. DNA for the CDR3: TGTGCCAGCAGCTTAGCCGGGACTCAAGCAGCAGATACGCAGTATTTT. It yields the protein CASSLAGTQAADTQYF.

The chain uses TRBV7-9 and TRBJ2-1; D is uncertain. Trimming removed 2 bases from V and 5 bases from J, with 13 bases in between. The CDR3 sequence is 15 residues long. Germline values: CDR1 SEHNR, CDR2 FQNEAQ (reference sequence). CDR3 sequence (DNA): TGTGCCAGCAGCTTACGCCAGACACCCAACAATGAGCAGTTCTTC. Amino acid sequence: CASSLRQTPNNEQFF. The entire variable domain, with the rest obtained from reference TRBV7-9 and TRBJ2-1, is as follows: DTGVSQNPRHKITKRGQNVTFRCDPISEHNRLYWYRQTLGQGPEFLTYFQNEAQLEKSRLLSDRFSAERPKGSFSTLEIQRTEQGDSAMYLCASSLRQTPNNEQFFGPGTRLTVL.

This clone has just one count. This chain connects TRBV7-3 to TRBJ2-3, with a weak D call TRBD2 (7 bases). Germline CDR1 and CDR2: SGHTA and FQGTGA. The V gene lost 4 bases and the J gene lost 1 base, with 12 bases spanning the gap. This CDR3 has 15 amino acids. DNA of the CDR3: TGTGCCAGCAGCTCTGGGGGGGCTGGCACAGATACGCAGTATTTT. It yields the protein CASSSGGAGTDTQYF.

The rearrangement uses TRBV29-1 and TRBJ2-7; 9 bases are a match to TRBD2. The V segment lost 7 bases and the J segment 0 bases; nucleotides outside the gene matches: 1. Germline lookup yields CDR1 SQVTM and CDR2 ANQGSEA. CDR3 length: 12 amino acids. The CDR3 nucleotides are TGCAGCGCTAGCGGGGACTCCTACGAGCAGTACTTC. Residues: CSASGDSYEQYF.

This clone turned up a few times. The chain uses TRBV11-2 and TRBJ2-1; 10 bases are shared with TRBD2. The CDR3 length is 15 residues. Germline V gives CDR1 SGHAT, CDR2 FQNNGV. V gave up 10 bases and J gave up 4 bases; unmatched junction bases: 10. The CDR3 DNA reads TGTGCCACGGGGGAGCTAGCGGGAGCGTACAATGAGCAGTTCTTC. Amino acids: CATGELAGAYNEQFF.

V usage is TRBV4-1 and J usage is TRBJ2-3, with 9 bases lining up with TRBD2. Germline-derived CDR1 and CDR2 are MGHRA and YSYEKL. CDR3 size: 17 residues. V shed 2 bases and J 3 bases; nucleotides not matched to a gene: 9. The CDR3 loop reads CASSQYKAGGLTDTQYF. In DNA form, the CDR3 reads TGCGCCAGCAGCCAATATAAAGCGGGAGGACTTACAGATACGCAGTATTTT.

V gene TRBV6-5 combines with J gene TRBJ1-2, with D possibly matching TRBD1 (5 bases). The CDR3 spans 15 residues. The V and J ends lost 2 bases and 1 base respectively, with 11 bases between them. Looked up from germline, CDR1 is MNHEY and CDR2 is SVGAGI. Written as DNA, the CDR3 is TGTGCCAGCAGTTACACCGGGGGAAATAACTATGGCTACACCTTC. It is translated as CASSYTGGNNYGYTF.

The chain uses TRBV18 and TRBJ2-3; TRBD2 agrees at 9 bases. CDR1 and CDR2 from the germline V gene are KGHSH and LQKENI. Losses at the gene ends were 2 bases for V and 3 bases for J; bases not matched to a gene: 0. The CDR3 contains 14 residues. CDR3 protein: CASSPGLATDTQYF. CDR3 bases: TGTGCCAGCTCACCAGGACTAGCGACAGATACGCAGTATTTT.

The DNA for the CDR3 is TGTGCCAGTAGCGGATTGGGGCGAGGAAGAGAGACCCAGTACTTC. Protein: CASSGLGRGRETQYF. The chain has TRBV19 and TRBJ2-5; a weak D match, TRBD1 (5 bases). There are 15 residues in the CDR3. Germline-derived CDR1 and CDR2 are LNHDA and SQIVND (reference sequence). The V end was cut by 6 bases, the J end by 4 bases, with 18 bases between.

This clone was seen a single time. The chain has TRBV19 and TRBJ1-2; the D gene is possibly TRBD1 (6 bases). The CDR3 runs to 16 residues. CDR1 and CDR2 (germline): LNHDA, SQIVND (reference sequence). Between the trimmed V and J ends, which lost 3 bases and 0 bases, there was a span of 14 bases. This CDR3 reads CASSIYWTATNYGYTF. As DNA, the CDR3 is TGTGCCAGTAGTATCTACTGGACAGCCACTAACTATGGCTACACCTTC.

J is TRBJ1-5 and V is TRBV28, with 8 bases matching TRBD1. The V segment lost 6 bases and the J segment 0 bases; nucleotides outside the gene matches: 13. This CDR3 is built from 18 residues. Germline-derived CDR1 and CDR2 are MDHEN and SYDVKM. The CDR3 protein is CASRQPLGTGDSNQPQHF. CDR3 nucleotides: TGTGCCAGCAGGCAACCTTTAGGGACAGGCGATAGCAATCAGCCCCAGCATTTT.

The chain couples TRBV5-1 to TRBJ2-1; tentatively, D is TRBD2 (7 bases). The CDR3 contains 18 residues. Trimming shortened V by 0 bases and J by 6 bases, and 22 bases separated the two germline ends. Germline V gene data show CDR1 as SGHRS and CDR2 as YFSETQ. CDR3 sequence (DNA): TGCGCCAGCAGCTTGGTCGGGGGCGGGAGCCTACAAAGCAATGAGCAGTTCTTC. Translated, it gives CASSLVGGGSLQSNEQFF.

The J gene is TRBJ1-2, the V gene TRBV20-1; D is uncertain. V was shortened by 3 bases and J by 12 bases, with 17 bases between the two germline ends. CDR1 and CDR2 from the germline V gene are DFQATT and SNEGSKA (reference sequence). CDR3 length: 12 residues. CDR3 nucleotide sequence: TGCAGTGCTAGTAAGGACGCGCCGGGAGACACCTTC. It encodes CSASKDAPGDTF.

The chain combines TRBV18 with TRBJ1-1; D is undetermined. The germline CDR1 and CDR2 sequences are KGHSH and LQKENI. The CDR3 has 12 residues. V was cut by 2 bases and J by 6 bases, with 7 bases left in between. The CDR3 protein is CASSPSAAEAFF. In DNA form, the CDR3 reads TGTGCCAGCTCACCAAGTGCAGCTGAAGCTTTCTTT.

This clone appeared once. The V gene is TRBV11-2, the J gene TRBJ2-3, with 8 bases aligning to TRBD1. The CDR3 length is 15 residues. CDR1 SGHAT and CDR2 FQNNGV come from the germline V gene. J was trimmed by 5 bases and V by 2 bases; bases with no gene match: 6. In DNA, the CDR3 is TGTGCCAGCAGCTTATCCGGGACAGGTGGAGATACGCAGTATTTT. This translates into CASSLSGTGGDTQYF.